Listed below are T cell receptor beta chains from one sample, sequenced in a study of T cell responses to AZD1222 COVID-19 vaccine. The assay was immunoSEQ multiplex PCR, and TCRdb's table has in-frame clones only and misses some. The data show about 60,000 clones, about nine tenths seen once. This specimen was peripheral blood, taken 28 days after the second dose of the MenACWY control vaccine. These receptors came from an adult who received the MenACWY meningococcal vaccine as a control. The CDR3 runs from the conserved cysteine through the conserved F or W. A D gene is named only where the DNA matches it firmly. The listing skips clone size in some rows; elsewhere it reads once, few, many or a size class.

d_call	clone_size	j_call	v_call	cdr3_nt	cdr3_aa
-	-	TRBJ2-5	TRBV7-6	TGTGCCAGCAGCTTAAACACCTTTAGCGCTCCCCAAGAGACCCAGTACTTC	CASSLNTFSAPQETQYF
-	-	TRBJ2-2	TRBV5-8	TGTGCCAGCAGCTTCTTTTCAGGGGACACCGGGGAGCTGTTTTTT	CASSFFSGDTGELFF
-	once	TRBJ2-5	TRBV19	TGTGCCAGTAGGTTAGGGGGGGAGGAGACCCAGTACTTC	CASRLGGEETQYF
-	-	TRBJ1-2	TRBV12-3/TRBV12-4	TGTGCCAGCAGGCGAGAAGTCTATGGCTACACCTTC	CASRREVYGYTF
-	few	TRBJ1-5	TRBV7-2	TGTGCCAGCAGCTCCCGGATGAGCAATCAGCCCCAGCATTTT	CASSSRMSNQPQHF
TRBD1	-	TRBJ2-2	TRBV2	TGTGCCAGTAGGGACAGGGTGGGCACCGGGGAGCTGTTTTTT	CASRDRVGTGELFF
-	-	TRBJ1-2	TRBV29-1	TGCAGCGGTGAGACAGGTGATGCTGGCTACACCTTC	CSGETGDAGYTF
-	once	TRBJ1-2	TRBV4-3	TGCGCCAGCAGCCAAGGGTGGGGCTATGGCTACACCTTC	CASSQGWGYGYTF
TRBD1	-	TRBJ1-1	TRBV10-3	TGTGCCATCAGTGGGTCCGGGACAGGCAAAGGTGAAGCTTTCTTT	CAISGSGTGKGEAFF
TRBD1	-	TRBJ1-4	TRBV15	TGTGCCACCAGCAGAGCTACCGGGACAGGGAGGGAAAAACTGTTTTTT	CATSRATGTGREKLFF